This TCR beta chain derives from a study of blood T cell repertoires in COVID-19. Study-level information: In each case, the material was cDNA or gDNA derived from T cells, B-cell-depleted T cells, or PBMCs.

Germline V gene data show CDR1 as SNHLY and CDR2 as FYNNEI. The CDR3 is made up of 20 amino acids. Losses at the gene ends were 4 bases for V and 4 bases for J; bases not matched to a gene: 20. Clones were read by immunoSEQ multiplex PCR, and TCRdb kept only the in-frame ones, dropping some. The table has hundreds of thousands of clones, around 90% seen once. V usage is TRBV2 and J usage is TRBJ2-2, with 8 bases fitting TRBD1. This sequence was found in a woman aged 40 to 50 who had recovered from COVID-19. Specimen: PBMCs or T cells enriched from blood (not recorded which). DNA for the CDR3: TGTGCCAGCAGTGGCGCCGGAGACAGGGGCTCCAATTGGAGCACCGGGGAGCTGTTTTTT. Translated, it gives CASSGAGDRGSNWSTGELFF.